What follows are 13 T cell receptor beta chains derived from one specimen sequenced in a study of blood T cell repertoires in COVID-19. The protocol was immunoSEQ multiplex PCR, while the TCRdb copy is restricted to in-frame clones and leaves out a portion. The sample includes 150,000 to 200,000 clones, 70% to 80% seen only once; the top ten take 15% to 20%. The specimen was PBMCs or T cells enriched from blood (not recorded which). The receptors come from a woman in her fifties or sixties who had recovered from COVID-19.

The chain is built from TRBV7-2 and TRBJ2-7; D possibly corresponds to TRBD2 (6 bases). The V gene's germline CDR1 is SGHTA and CDR2 FQGNSA. The CDR3 consists of 14 residues. Trimming removed 2 bases at V and 5 bases at J, with 13 bases between. CDR3 region: CASSLNGSGDEQYF. CDR3 in DNA: TGTGCCAGCAGCTTAAACGGTTCGGGGGACGAGCAGTACTTC.

This clone was found once. The V and J genes are TRBV21-1 and TRBJ1-5; the tabulated D call, TRBD1, remains unverified against the DNA. TRBV21-1 is reported as a pseudogene. The CDR3 totals 17 residues. CDR3: CASSLLDQAYSNQPQHF. The CDR3 DNA is TGTGCCAGCAGCCTTCTCGATCAGGCGTATAGCAATCAGCCCCAGCATTTT.

The chain combines TRBV9 with TRBJ2-3; 8 nucleotides line up with TRBD2. Germline CDR1 is SGDLS and CDR2 is YYNGEE. The V segment lost 7 bases and the J segment 4 bases; nucleotides outside the gene matches: 8. The CDR3 covers 14 residues. The CDR3 loop is CASSKREGPDTQYF. CDR3 nucleotides: TGTGCCAGCTCAAAACGGGAGGGCCCAGATACGCAGTATTTT.

A note on this clone: Being one base from a much bigger clone, this may be a read error. The CDR3 nucleotides read TGTGCCAGCAGCGCGGGACTAGCGGGAGTCGAGCAGTACTTC. Translation gives CASSAGLAGVEQYF. The V gene is TRBV7-9, the J gene TRBJ2-7; TRBD2 matches at 14 bases. CDR3 size: 14 residues. Germline trimming cut 5 bases from V and 6 bases from J; bases unmatched to any gene: 3. Germline values: CDR1 SEHNR, CDR2 FQNEAQ (reference sequence).

The J gene is TRBJ2-1, the V gene TRBV6-5; 11 positions agree with TRBD2. The V and J ends lost 2 bases and 5 bases, in that order; junction bases with no gene match: 2. Germline lookup yields CDR1 MNHEY and CDR2 SVGAGI. The CDR3 is made up of 15 amino acids. The CDR3 sequence is CASSYLAGGNNEQFF. CDR3 bases: TGTGCCAGCAGTTACCTAGCGGGAGGAAACAATGAGCAGTTCTTC.

This chain links TRBV6-1 with TRBJ1-4; D is possibly TRBD1 (5 bases). The V gene lost 3 bases and the J gene lost 8 bases, with 16 bases spanning the gap. The CDR3 contains 15 residues. Germline V CDR1 and CDR2: MNHNS, SASEGT. CDR3 residues: CASSESGGTTEKLFF. CDR3 sequence (DNA): TGTGCCAGCAGTGAGAGCGGGGGTACAACAGAAAAACTGTTTTTT.

The chain employs TRBV28 and TRBJ1-4; no reliable D call. Germline CDR1 and CDR2: MDHEN and SYDVKM. CDR3 length: 13 amino acids. V was clipped by 6 bases and J by 11 bases, with 16 bases between them. The CDR3 DNA is TGTGCCAGCAGCCTGGCGAGAGGCGGTAAACTGTTTTTT. Protein sequence: CASSLARGGKLFF.

V gene TRBV28 combines with J gene TRBJ1-2; 10 bases agree with TRBD1. Trimming cost V 6 bases and J 1 base; bases outside gene matches: 2. CDR3 length equals 14 residues. The germline V gene encodes CDR1 MDHEN and CDR2 SYDVKM. The CDR3 sequence: CASRRTGGNYGYTF. In DNA form, the CDR3 reads TGTGCCAGCAGGCGGACAGGGGGTAACTATGGCTACACCTTC.

The genes are TRBV7-3 and TRBJ1-5; 7 positions match TRBD1. J lost 9 bases, V lost 5 bases, and 16 bases had no gene match. The germline V gene encodes CDR1 SGHTA and CDR2 FQGTGA. The CDR3 length is 16 residues. CDR3: CASSGGQSVARVPQHF. The CDR3 coding sequence is TGTGCCAGCAGCGGGGGACAGTCTGTAGCGAGGGTGCCCCAGCATTTT.

The chain employs TRBV10-2 and TRBJ2-3; 11 positions agree with TRBD2. The J segment lost 5 bases and the V segment lost 3 bases, leaving 4 bases of the junction unmatched. The germline CDR1 and CDR2 sequences are WSHSY and SAAADI. CDR3 length equals 15 residues. In nucleotides, the CDR3 is TGCGCCAGCAGTGACTGGCTAGCGGGGGGAGATACGCAGTATTTT. Its translation is CASSDWLAGGDTQYF.

The rearrangement links TRBV7-2 to TRBJ1-1, with D unresolved. This CDR3 spans 13 amino acids. V lost 4 bases and J lost 11, with 17 bases in between. Per the germline V gene, CDR1 is SGHTA and CDR2 is FQGNSA. In nucleotides, the CDR3 is TGTGCCAGCAGCTCCTCGGAAGTGGGCTGGGCTTTCTTT. This codes for CASSSSEVGWAFF.

CDR3 nucleotide sequence: TGCAGCGTTGCACTGACAGGGGTCGAGCAGTACTTC. Translated: CSVALTGVEQYF. The V call is TRBV29-1, the J call TRBJ2-7; 8 bases fit TRBD1. Germline CDR1 and CDR2: SQVTM and ANQGSEA. This CDR3 contains 12 residues. The J segment lost 6 bases and the V segment lost 4 bases, leaving 5 bases of the junction unmatched.

The chain has TRBV30 and TRBJ1-1; 11 nucleotides align to TRBD1. Germline V gene sequence: CDR1 GTSNPN, CDR2 SVGIG (reference sequence). The CDR3 contains 16 residues. CDR3 region: CAGRFWDRGRNTEAFF. The DNA of the CDR3 is TGTGCTGGGCGTTTTTGGGACAGGGGGAGGAACACTGAAGCTTTCTTT.